The 22 T cell receptor beta chains reported below all come from one sample, sequenced in a study of breast tumors, draining lymph nodes, adjacent tissues. TCRdb re-derived calls from the multiplex PCR reads in MiXCR, one entry per CDR3 protein. The table includes roughly 23,000 distinct CDR3 sequences, around two thirds detected once. The sequencing input was tumor-adjacent breast tissue. Receptors originate from a female donor with breast cancer. Some clones in this sample may be carry-over from other donors' samples.

The chain uses TRBV4-2 and TRBJ1-4; D might be TRBD1 (6 bases). CDR3 size: 14 residues. V was cut by 10 bases and J by 6 bases, with 18 bases left in between. Germline CDR1 LGHNA, CDR2 YNFKEQ. The CDR3: CATSRGGGDEKLFF. The CDR3 DNA reads as TGTGCCACTTCAAGGGGAGGGGGGGATGAAAAACTGTTTTTT.

Written as DNA, the CDR3 is TGTGCCAGCAGCTTATGGGGGGGGCTAGCGGGAGATTTCAATGAGCAGTTCTTC. Translation gives CASSLWGGLAGDFNEQFF. The rearrangement links TRBV7-9 to TRBJ2-1; 10 nucleotides align to TRBD2. Germline V gene lookup returns CDR1 SEHNR and CDR2 FQNEAQ (reference sequence). This CDR3 has 18 amino acids. Germline trimming cut 2 bases from V and 6 bases from J; bases unmatched to any gene: 13.

J is TRBJ2-3 and V is TRBV9, with D possibly matching TRBD2 (5 bases). The CDR3 loop spans 12 amino acids. V gave up 3 bases and J gave up 3 bases, with 5 bases separating them. CDR1 is SGDLS and CDR2 is YYNGEE in the germline V gene. The chain's CDR3 is CASSGGTDTQYF. DNA for the CDR3: TGTGCCAGCAGCGGAGGGACAGATACGCAGTATTTT.

This clonotype has only a few counts. The chain links TRBV5-4 to TRBJ2-2, with 9 bases that match TRBD1. Germline assignment: CDR1 SGHNT and CDR2 YYREEE (reference sequence). The CDR3 length is 16 residues. Germline trimming cut 4 bases from V and 1 base from J; bases unmatched to any gene: 5. In DNA, the CDR3 is TGTGCCAGCAGCCTGTGGACAGGGGTGAACACCGGGGAGCTGTTTTTT. Translation: CASSLWTGVNTGELFF.

This clonotype has only one observation. The chain links TRBV15 to TRBJ1-2; 11 nucleotides line up with TRBD1. The CDR3 length is 16 residues. J lost 5 bases, V lost 2 bases, and 7 bases had no gene match. Germline V gene data show CDR1 as LNHNV and CDR2 as YYDKDF (reference sequence). The DNA of the CDR3 is TGTGCCACCAGCAGATTTGGGACAGGGGGGGGATATGGCTACACCTTC. It is translated as CATSRFGTGGGYGYTF.

V is TRBV9 and J is TRBJ2-1; the D gene is possibly TRBD1 (5 bases). The length of the CDR3 is 15 residues. In germline, CDR1 is SGDLS, CDR2 YYNGEE. Trimming took 0 bases from V and 3 from J, leaving 10 bases between them. For the CDR3, the DNA is TGTGCCAGCAGCGTAGGGGGCTTACTCTACAATGAGCAGTTCTTC. This codes for CASSVGGLLYNEQFF.

By sample fraction, this clonotype is medium-sized (0.01 to 0.1%). Written as DNA, the CDR3 is TGCAGTGCTAATAACAATGAGCAGTTCTTC. The encoded protein is CSANNNEQFF. This rearrangement joins TRBV20-1 to TRBJ2-1; D remains unclear. This CDR3 contains 10 residues. V was clipped by 4 bases and J by 5 bases, with 3 bases between them. From germline, CDR1 is DFQATT and CDR2 SNEGSKA (reference sequence).

This clonotype occurred many times. The genes are TRBV9 and TRBJ2-3; 12 nucleotides match TRBD2. With V trimmed by 4 bases and J by 2 bases, 5 bases remained unmatched. Germline V lookup: CDR1 SGDLS, CDR2 YYNGEE. This CDR3 has 16 residues. The DNA of the CDR3 is TGTGCCAGCAGCCCGGGACTAGCGGGCTCCACAGATACGCAGTATTTT. Its translation: CASSPGLAGSTDTQYF.

This clonotype was seen many times. The chain links TRBV18 to TRBJ2-1, with D maybe TRBD1 (5 bases). Deletions cut 5 bases from V and 6 bases from J, with 11 bases between. Germline V gene sequence: CDR1 KGHSH, CDR2 LQKENI. The CDR3 extends over 13 amino acids. The CDR3 protein is CASSSIQGNEQFF. In nucleotides, the CDR3 is TGTGCCAGCTCATCCATCCAGGGCAATGAGCAGTTCTTC.

This clonotype was observed a handful of times. This rearrangement joins TRBV2 to TRBJ1-4, with D unclear. This CDR3 spans 11 amino acids. V shed 4 bases and J shed 12 bases, with 9 bases lying between them. Germline V gives CDR1 SNHLY, CDR2 FYNNEI. As DNA, the CDR3 is TGTGCCAGCAGTGGGCAATCGGAACTGTTTTTT. Translation: CASSGQSELFF.

This clonotype was seen once. The gene calls are TRBV20-1 and TRBJ1-6, with D possibly being TRBD1 (5 bases). From germline, CDR1 is DFQATT and CDR2 SNEGSKA (reference sequence). V lost 3 bases to trimming and J lost 5 bases, with 8 bases between them. The CDR3 runs to 13 residues. DNA of the CDR3: TGCAGTGCTAGTGGGGGGAATAATTCACCCCTCCACTTT. Translating gives CSASGGNNSPLHF.

This CDR3 reads CASSLSDSAQPQHF. In nucleotides, the CDR3 is TGTGCCAGCAGCTTATCAGACAGCGCTCAGCCCCAGCATTTT. The chain links TRBV7-9 to TRBJ1-5, with D tentatively TRBD1 (5 bases). Germline values: CDR1 SEHNR, CDR2 FQNEAQ (reference sequence). There are 14 residues in the CDR3. The V and J ends lost 2 bases and 6 bases respectively, with 11 bases between them.

The gene calls are TRBV19 and TRBJ1-3; unclear D gene. This CDR3 contains 16 residues. Trimming left V 2 bases short and J 5 bases short, with 16 bases between. CDR1 and CDR2 from the germline V gene are LNHDA and SQIVND (reference sequence). CDR3 protein: CASSIPLSLDRNTIYF. The CDR3 region has the DNA TGTGCCAGTAGTATACCCCTATCCTTGGACCGAAACACCATATATTTT.

By proportion, this clonotype is medium-sized (0.01 to 0.1%). The rearrangement links TRBV20-1 to TRBJ2-7; D may correspond to TRBD1 or TRBD2 (5 bases each). This CDR3 spans 14 amino acids. Germline V gives CDR1 DFQATT, CDR2 SNEGSKA (reference sequence). Trimming shortened V by 4 bases and J by 0 bases, and 13 bases separated the two germline ends. CDR3 sequence (DNA): TGCAGTGCTACTCGGGACGGCGACTCCTACGAGCAGTACTTC. Translation: CSATRDGDSYEQYF.

This clonotype is deemed medium-sized. The rearrangement uses TRBV5-1 and TRBJ2-1; D gene uncertain. V lost 5 bases to trimming and J lost 6 bases, with 15 bases between them. Germline V gene sequence: CDR1 SGHRS, CDR2 YFSETQ. The CDR3 is 14 residues long. This CDR3 is CASRDSLLPNEQFF. The CDR3 DNA sequence: TGCGCCAGCAGAGACTCCCTTCTTCCCAATGAGCAGTTCTTC.

This clonotype was counted only a few times. The chain is built from TRBV5-6 and TRBJ1-2; 8 bases are a match to TRBD1. The germline gives CDR1 SGHDT, CDR2 YYEEEE. The CDR3 sequence is 15 residues long. After removal of 3 bases from V and 5 bases from J, the junction contained 9 bases not matched to a gene. DNA of the CDR3: TGTGCCAGCAGCTACGGGACAGGTCTGAGGTATGGCTACACCTTC. Protein product: CASSYGTGLRYGYTF.

By frequency in the sample, this clonotype is medium-sized (0.01 to 0.1%). CDR3 amino acids: CAISVRGRGDSPLHF. The CDR3, as DNA: TGTGCCATCAGTGTGCGGGGGCGGGGTGATTCACCCCTCCACTTT. The chain joins TRBV10-3 to TRBJ1-6; a possible D gene is TRBD1 (6 bases). V was pared by 4 bases and J by 8 bases, with 15 bases between. Germline V gene data show CDR1 as ENHRY and CDR2 as SYGVKD. CDR3 size: 15 residues.

This sequence joins TRBV6-2 or TRBV6-3 and TRBJ1-4; TRBD1 is a possible D gene (5 bases). The length of the CDR3 is 16 residues. V was clipped by 2 bases and J by 4 bases, with 14 bases between them. Germline V CDR1 and CDR2: MNHEY, SVGEGT. The CDR3 nucleotides read TGTGCCAGCAGTTACGGGCCGGGGACTCTTAATGAAAAACTGTTTTTT. The encoded protein is CASSYGPGTLNEKLFF.

This clonotype showed up many times. A much larger clone lies a single base off, so this may be a read error. The V call is TRBV6-6, the J call TRBJ2-7; 11 positions agree with TRBD1. With 7 bases clipped from V and 6 bases from J, the junction kept 20 bases outside the gene matches. The CDR3 is made up of 18 amino acids. Germline-derived CDR1 and CDR2 are MNHNY and SVGAGI (reference sequence). The CDR3 protein is CASTHRDRGTNLGGEQYF. The CDR3 DNA sequence: TGTGCCAGCACCCATAGGGACAGGGGGACAAATCTTGGGGGCGAGCAGTACTTC.

This clonotype was counted a few times. The gene calls are TRBV6-2 or TRBV6-3 and TRBJ2-1; D tentatively fits TRBD1 or TRBD2 (5 bases each). This CDR3 comprises 16 residues. Germline V gene lookup returns CDR1 MNHEY and CDR2 SVGEGT. V was clipped by 5 bases and J by 5 bases, with 19 bases between them. The chain's CDR3 is CASSPGTPLLNNEQFF. In DNA form, the CDR3 reads TGTGCCAGCAGTCCCGGGACGCCCTTGCTGAACAATGAGCAGTTCTTC.

The V and J genes are TRBV20-1 and TRBJ1-2; possible D gene TRBD1, 6 bases. The CDR3 loop spans 12 amino acids. Germline lookup yields CDR1 DFQATT and CDR2 SNEGSKA (reference sequence). Trimming removed 4 bases at V and 4 bases at J, with 10 bases between. CDR3 bases: TGCAGTGCTACCACAGGGTCCTATGGCTACACCTTC. Protein: CSATTGSYGYTF.

The V call is TRBV5-6, the J call TRBJ2-2, with TRBD1 matching over 9 bases. The CDR3 loop spans 16 amino acids. V was clipped by 7 bases and J by 1 base; unmatched bases: 8. In germline, CDR1 is SGHDT, CDR2 YYEEEE. The DNA of the CDR3 is TGTGCCAGCCGTAGGGACAGGGCGAGGAACACCGGGGAGCTGTTTTTT. Its protein is CASRRDRARNTGELFF.